These 30 T cell receptor beta chains were sequenced from one sample in a study of identical twins. Each CDR3 protein is one row after TCRdb ran MiXCR on the 5' RACE reads. This repertoire shows about 430,000 distinct CDR3 sequences, approximately 18% found once; its top ten account for roughly an eighth. The specimen was naive T cells sorted from blood. The receptors derive from a man aged 45-65 years in good health.

This clonotype was detected many times. This chain links TRBV12-3 or TRBV12-4 with TRBJ2-1, with 7 bases lining up with TRBD1. The CDR3 is 14 amino acids. J was trimmed by 1 base and V by 6 bases; bases with no gene match: 3. CDR3 loop: CASSTGVSYNEQFF. The CDR3 bases are TGTGCCAGCAGCACAGGGGTTTCCTACAATGAGCAGTTCTTC.

This clonotype appeared many times. The genes are TRBV7-9 and TRBJ1-3, with 7 nucleotides matching TRBD1. After removal of 5 bases from V and 0 bases from J, the junction contained 10 bases not matched to a gene. In germline, CDR1 is SEHNR, CDR2 FQNEAQ (reference sequence). The CDR3 is made up of 17 amino acids. CDR3 in amino acids: CASSPRGGQSSGNTIYF. The CDR3 nucleotides are TGTGCCAGCAGCCCCAGGGGGGGACAGAGCTCTGGAAACACCATATATTTT. Full variable domain (remainder filled in from reference TRBV7-9 and TRBJ1-3): DTGVSQNPRHKITKRGQNVTFRCDPISEHNRLYWYRQTLGQGPEFLTYFQNEAQLEKSRLLSDRFSAERPKGSFSTLEIQRTEQGDSAMYLCASSPRGGQSSGNTIYFGEGSWLTVV.

This clonotype was detected ten times or more. The J gene is TRBJ2-4, the V gene TRBV14, with D possibly matching TRBD2 (5 bases). The germline V and J ends were trimmed by 2 bases and 6 bases, with 14 bases remaining between them. The CDR3 has 15 amino acids. The germline CDR1 and CDR2 sequences are SGHDN and FVKESK. CDR3 coding DNA: TGTGCCAGCAGCCAAATGACAAGCGGAGGAAACATTCAGTACTTC. The encoded protein is CASSQMTSGGNIQYF.

This clonotype was seen a handful of times. The chain employs TRBV27 and TRBJ2-7, with TRBD1 identical over 9 bases. Trimming at V came to 8 bases and at J to 5 bases, leaving 13 bases not matched to a gene. CDR1 and CDR2 (germline): MNHEY, SMNVEV (reference sequence). There are 15 residues in the CDR3. Here the CDR3 reads CASRPTWGQGDEQYF. CDR3 DNA: TGTGCCAGCCGACCCACGTGGGGACAGGGAGACGAGCAGTACTTC.

CDR3 sequence reads: CSADVGQIYGYTF. CDR3 bases: TGCAGTGCCGATGTGGGACAGATCTATGGCTACACCTTC. The chain uses TRBV20-1 and TRBJ1-2, with 7 bases aligning to TRBD1. Losses at the gene ends were 6 bases for V and 4 bases for J; bases not matched to a gene: 8. Per the germline V gene, CDR1 is DFQATT and CDR2 is SNEGSKA (reference sequence). This CDR3 is 13 amino acids long.

The table lists this clonotype with a few counts. The V gene is TRBV4-3, the J gene TRBJ2-3, with 7 bases that match TRBD2. With V trimmed by 1 base and J by 1 base, 2 bases remained unmatched. This CDR3 has 15 residues. The V gene's germline CDR1 is LGHNA and CDR2 YSLEER. The CDR3 is CASSQGLAGTDTQYF. CDR3 in DNA: TGCGCCAGCAGCCAAGGGCTAGCGGGCACAGATACGCAGTATTTT.

V and J are TRBV10-3 and TRBJ2-5; D remains ambiguous. In germline, CDR1 is ENHRY, CDR2 SYGVKD. The V gene lost 5 bases and the J gene lost 0 bases, with 4 bases spanning the gap. The CDR3 covers 12 residues. CDR3 sequence reads: CAISSDQETQYF. CDR3 coding DNA: TGTGCCATCAGTTCGGACCAAGAGACCCAGTACTTC.

The rearrangement uses TRBV6-2 or TRBV6-3 and TRBJ2-2, with 11 bases aligning to TRBD2. With V trimmed by 2 bases and J by 6 bases, 5 bases remained unmatched. There are 16 residues in the CDR3. Germline V CDR1 and CDR2: MNHEY, SVGEGT. DNA for the CDR3: TGTGCCAGCAGTTACGGGCTAGCGGGAGGCGCCGGGGAGCTGTTTTTT. Encoded protein: CASSYGLAGGAGELFF.

The chain employs TRBV2 and TRBJ2-7, with D possibly called TRBD1 or TRBD2 (6 bases each). Trimming took 0 bases from V and 6 from J, leaving 9 bases between them. The CDR3 is 13 residues long. CDR1 and CDR2 (germline): SNHLY, FYNNEI. In DNA form, the CDR3 reads TGTGCCAGCAGTGAAGCTGGAGGGGGCGAGCAGTACTTC. Protein product: CASSEAGGGEQYF.

This clonotype occurred a few times. V gene TRBV5-1 combines with J gene TRBJ2-5, with 10 bases aligning to TRBD1. Germline loops: CDR1 SGHRS, CDR2 YFSETQ. The J segment lost 2 bases and the V segment lost 4 bases, leaving 5 bases of the junction unmatched. The CDR3 contains 15 residues. In nucleotides, the CDR3 is TGCGCCAGCAGCCGGCCGGGACAGGGGCAAGAGACCCAGTACTTC. It codes for CASSRPGQGQETQYF.

On this clonotype itself: A much larger clone is a single base away; this may be a read error. The V gene is TRBV5-6, the J gene TRBJ2-1, with D possibly being TRBD1 or TRBD2 (5 bases each). Germline V gene lookup returns CDR1 SGHDT and CDR2 YYEEEE. V lost 3 bases, J lost 5 bases, and 12 bases lay in between. This CDR3 contains 14 residues. Written as DNA, the CDR3 is TGTGCCAGCAGCTCCCGGGACGGGAACAATGAGCAGTTCTTC. This translates into CASSSRDGNNEQFF.

This clonotype was counted between two and nine times. This chain uses TRBV11-2 with TRBJ2-3, with 11 bases matching TRBD2. Unmatched junction bases numbered 4, after V lost 5 bases and J lost 0 bases. This CDR3 has 16 amino acids. Germline V lookup: CDR1 SGHAT, CDR2 FQNNGV. Here the CDR3 DNA reads TGTGCCAGCAGCCCGGGACTAGCGGCTAGCACAGATACGCAGTATTTT. This encodes CASSPGLAASTDTQYF.

This clonotype has only a few counts. V gene TRBV9 combines with J gene TRBJ1-4; D remains unclear. This CDR3 region has 11 residues. Trimming cost V 4 bases and J 14 bases, with 12 bases left between them. Per the germline V gene, CDR1 is SGDLS and CDR2 is YYNGEE. CDR3 DNA: TGTGCCAGCAGCTCCTTCCCTCGGCTGTTTTTT. It encodes CASSSFPRLFF.

The table lists this clonotype with a few counts. The rearrangement links TRBV5-5 to TRBJ1-6; no definite D call. This CDR3 is 16 amino acids long. V lost 5 bases to trimming and J lost 7 bases, with 19 bases between them. The germline V gene encodes CDR1 SGHKS and CDR2 YYEKEE (reference sequence). The CDR3 nucleotides are TGTGCCAGCAGGGGAGTAGCGAGTGTGGGGAATTCACCCCTCCACTTT. Translating gives CASRGVASVGNSPLHF.

This clonotype was counted between two and nine times. The chain is built from TRBV28 and TRBJ1-5, with TRBD1 identical over 8 bases. This CDR3 comprises 15 residues. Germline loops: CDR1 MDHEN, CDR2 SYDVKM. Trimming took 6 bases from V and 0 from J; bases not matched to a gene: 4. The CDR3 region has the DNA TGTGCCAGCAGGCCGGGACAGGCTAGCAATCAGCCCCAGCATTTT. Encoded protein: CASRPGQASNQPQHF.

The V call is TRBV10-3, the J call TRBJ2-6; D is uncertain. Germline V lookup: CDR1 ENHRY, CDR2 SYGVKD. Trimming removed 10 bases at V and 0 bases at J, with 1 base between. CDR3 size: 11 residues. The CDR3 reads CATSGANVLTF. CDR3 nucleotide sequence: TGTGCCACCTCTGGGGCCAACGTCCTGACTTTC.

The chain links TRBV7-2 to TRBJ1-2; D not certain. Germline V gene lookup returns CDR1 SGHTA and CDR2 FQGNSA. This CDR3 spans 16 amino acids. Trimming pared 5 bases from V and 5 bases from J, leaving 21 bases between. Here the CDR3 reads CASSQSLGPSIYGYTF. DNA of the CDR3: TGTGCCAGCAGCCAATCGCTCGGGCCGTCAATATATGGCTACACCTTC.

V and J are TRBV5-6 and TRBJ1-5; weak D call: TRBD1 (5 bases). The germline gives CDR1 SGHDT, CDR2 YYEEEE. Trimming took 3 bases from V and 5 from J, leaving 12 bases between them. The CDR3 sequence is 14 residues long. The CDR3 DNA follows: TGTGCCAGCAGCTCGACAGTCGGGGATCAGCCCCAGCATTTT. This translates into CASSSTVGDQPQHF.

This rearrangement joins TRBV20-1 to TRBJ2-1; 13 positions match TRBD2. This CDR3 comprises 16 residues. CDR1 and CDR2 from the germline V gene are DFQATT and SNEGSKA (reference sequence). V was clipped by 5 bases and J by 1 base; unmatched bases: 5. CDR3 in amino acids: CSAVGLAGVSYNEQFF. CDR3 in DNA: TGCAGTGCTGTCGGACTAGCGGGAGTTTCCTACAATGAGCAGTTCTTC.

This clonotype was picked up many times. The CDR3 nucleotides are TGTGCCAGCAGTGGGGGACAGGGAGGAAACATTCAGTACTTC. It specifies CASSGGQGGNIQYF. The gene calls are TRBV2 and TRBJ2-4; 9 bases map to TRBD1. V was pared by 4 bases and J by 6 bases, with 4 bases of the junction left unmatched. The germline V gene has CDR1 SNHLY and CDR2 FYNNEI. CDR3 length equals 14 residues.

The genes are TRBV5-1 and TRBJ2-5; no firm D call. Trimming took off 1 base at V and 10 bases at J, with 8 bases between the two ends. This CDR3 has 11 residues. Germline CDR1 and CDR2: SGHRS and YFSETQ. The CDR3 sequence: CASSLRGDQYF. The DNA of the CDR3 is TGCGCCAGCAGCTTGAGAGGTGACCAGTACTTC. The variable domain in full, with the rest retrieved from reference TRBV5-1 and TRBJ2-5, is KAGVTQTPRYLIKTRGQQVTLSCSPISGHRSVSWYQQTPGQGLQFLFEYFSETQRNKGNFPGRFSGRQFSNSRSEMNVSTLELGDSALYLCASSLRGDQYFGPGTRLLVL.

This chain links TRBV15 with TRBJ2-3; TRBD2 might be the D (6 bases). The CDR3 covers 15 residues. The germline CDR1 and CDR2 sequences are LNHNV and YYDKDF (reference sequence). V was shortened by 1 base and J by 0 bases, with 8 bases between the two germline ends. In nucleotides, the CDR3 is TGTGCCACCAGCAGAGGGGGGGTTAGCACAGATACGCAGTATTTT. This gives the protein CATSRGGVSTDTQYF.

The chain employs TRBV20-1 and TRBJ2-1; D is unclear. The CDR3 is made up of 14 amino acids. Germline V CDR1 and CDR2: DFQATT, SNEGSKA (reference sequence). V lost 6 bases and J lost 0, with 12 bases in between. The CDR3 region has the DNA TGCAGTGCCAAAGACTCCAGCTCCTACAATGAGCAGTTCTTC. Translation: CSAKDSSSYNEQFF.

This clonotype was counted between two and nine times. The V and J genes are TRBV6-1 and TRBJ2-7; TRBD1 matches at 7 bases. Per the germline V gene, CDR1 is MNHNS and CDR2 is SASEGT. The CDR3 covers 17 residues. The V and J ends lost 6 bases and 2 bases, in that order; junction bases with no gene match: 16. The CDR3 region is CASRIWGQTTNPYEQYF. CDR3 in DNA: TGTGCCAGCAGAATCTGGGGACAGACGACTAACCCCTACGAGCAGTACTTC.

This chain joins TRBV14 and TRBJ2-5; possible D gene TRBD2, 6 bases. The CDR3 spans 17 residues. The germline V gene has CDR1 SGHDN and CDR2 FVKESK. The V end lost 0 bases, the J end lost 4 bases, and 18 bases lay between the germline ends. Here the CDR3 reads CASSQETGSRSSETQYF. CDR3 bases: TGTGCCAGCAGCCAAGAAACCGGGAGCAGGTCATCAGAGACCCAGTACTTC.

This clonotype was counted ten times or more. This chain joins TRBV5-1 and TRBJ2-1; the D gene is possibly TRBD2 (6 bases). The CDR3 is 13 residues long. Trimming shortened V by 4 bases and J by 6 bases, and 11 bases separated the two germline ends. Germline V gives CDR1 SGHRS, CDR2 YFSETQ. CDR3 region: CASSGGGGNEQFF. The CDR3, as DNA: TGCGCCAGCAGCGGGGGAGGAGGCAATGAGCAGTTCTTC.

Only a few counts were recorded for this clonotype. The J gene is TRBJ2-7, the V gene TRBV5-1, with 7 bases matching TRBD1. With 4 bases clipped from V and 3 bases from J, the junction kept 4 bases outside the gene matches. Germline V gives CDR1 SGHRS, CDR2 YFSETQ. This CDR3 spans 13 amino acids. DNA for the CDR3: TGCGCCAGCAGCGCCTGGACAGGCTACGAGCAGTACTTC. Its protein is CASSAWTGYEQYF.

This clonotype was counted only a few times. The gene calls are TRBV5-1 and TRBJ1-2; TRBD1 is a possible D gene (6 bases). The CDR3 contains 16 residues. With 0 bases removed from V and 2 bases from J, the gap between germline ends came to 14 bases. Germline V CDR1 and CDR2: SGHRS, YFSETQ. The CDR3 bases are TGCGCCAGCAGCTTGGGAGGACAGTGGGGGAACTATGGCTACACCTTC. Translated, it gives CASSLGGQWGNYGYTF.

V is TRBV30 and J is TRBJ2-5; D may be TRBD1 (6 bases). The CDR3 is made up of 13 amino acids. CDR1 is GTSNPN, CDR2 SVGIG, per germline (reference sequence). The V and J ends lost 4 bases and 1 base respectively, with 10 bases between them. The CDR3 loop reads CAWTQGFQETQYF. CDR3 DNA sequence: TGTGCCTGGACACAGGGCTTCCAAGAGACCCAGTACTTC.

This clonotype was seen a handful of times. This rearrangement joins TRBV28 to TRBJ1-5, with TRBD1 identical over 9 bases. The CDR3 has 13 residues. In germline, CDR1 is MDHEN, CDR2 SYDVKM. Germline trimming cut 8 bases from V and 7 bases from J; bases unmatched to any gene: 6. The DNA for the CDR3 is TGTGCCAGCTCGGGGACAGGGCGACAGCCCCAGCATTTT. Protein: CASSGTGRQPQHF. The full variable domain, in which reference TRBV28 and TRBJ1-5 provide the parts outside the CDR3, is DVKVTQSSRYLVKRTGEKVFLECVQDMDHENMFWYRQDPGLGLRLIYFSYDVKMKEKGDIPEGYSVSREKKERFSLILESASTNQTSMYLCASSGTGRQPQHFGDGTRLSIL.